Here is one TCR beta chain with its context. The CDR3 goes on 3 residues after the read ends, and that part is filled in from the germline J gene. This CDR3 is 17 amino acids long. Germline loops: CDR1 SGHRS, CDR2 YFSETQ. Repertoires were generated with immunoSEQ multiplex PCR, while TCRdb's copy carries only in-frame clones and drops some. This sample's table reports fewer than 35,000 clones. These data come from a study of T cells in women clearing cervical HPV infection. Sample: blood buffy coat. The origin of this receptor is a woman aged 18-70 years with a cervical HPV16 infection that either progressed to CIN3+ or cleared (not recorded which). The chain has TRBV5-1 and TRBJ2-3, with 9 bases aligning to TRBD2. CDR3 sequence reads: CASSLASWREGEETQYF. CDR3 DNA, as far as it was read: TGCGCCAGCAGCCTAGCTTCCTGGCGGGAGGGCGAAGAGACG.